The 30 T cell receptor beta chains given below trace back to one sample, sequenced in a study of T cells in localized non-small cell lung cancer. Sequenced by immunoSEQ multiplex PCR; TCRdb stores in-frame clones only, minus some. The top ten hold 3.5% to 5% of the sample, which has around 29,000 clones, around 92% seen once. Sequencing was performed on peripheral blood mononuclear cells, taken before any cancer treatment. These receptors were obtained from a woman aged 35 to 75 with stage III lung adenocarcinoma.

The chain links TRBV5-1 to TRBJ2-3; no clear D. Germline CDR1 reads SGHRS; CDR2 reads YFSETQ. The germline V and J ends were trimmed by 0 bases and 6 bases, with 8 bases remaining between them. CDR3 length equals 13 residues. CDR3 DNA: TGCGCCAGCAGCTTGGCGGGTACTGATACGCAGTATTTT. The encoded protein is CASSLAGTDTQYF.

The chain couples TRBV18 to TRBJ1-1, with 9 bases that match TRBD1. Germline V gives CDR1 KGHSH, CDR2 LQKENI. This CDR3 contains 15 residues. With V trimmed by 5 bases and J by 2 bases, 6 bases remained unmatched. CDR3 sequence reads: CASSFSGQGNTEAFF. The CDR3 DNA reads TGTGCCAGCTCATTTTCGGGACAGGGAAACACTGAAGCTTTCTTT. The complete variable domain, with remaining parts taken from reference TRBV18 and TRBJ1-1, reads NAGVMQNPRHLVRRRGQEARLRCSPMKGHSHVYWYRQLPEEGLKFMVYLQKENIIDESGMPKERFSAEFPKEGPSILRIQQVVRGDSAAYFCASSFSGQGNTEAFFGQGTRLTVV.

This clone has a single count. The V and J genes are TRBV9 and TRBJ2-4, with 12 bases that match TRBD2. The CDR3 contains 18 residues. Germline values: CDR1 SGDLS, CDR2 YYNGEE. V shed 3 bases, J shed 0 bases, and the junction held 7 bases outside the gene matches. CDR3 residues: CASSEGTSGSQAKNIQYF. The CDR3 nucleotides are TGTGCCAGCAGCGAGGGGACTAGCGGGTCACAAGCCAAAAACATTCAGTACTTC.

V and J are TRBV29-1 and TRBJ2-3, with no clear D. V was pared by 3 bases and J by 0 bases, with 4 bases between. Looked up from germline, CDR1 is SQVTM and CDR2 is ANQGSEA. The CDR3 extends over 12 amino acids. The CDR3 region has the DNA TGCAGCGTTGAGGATAGCACAGATACGCAGTATTTT. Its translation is CSVEDSTDTQYF.

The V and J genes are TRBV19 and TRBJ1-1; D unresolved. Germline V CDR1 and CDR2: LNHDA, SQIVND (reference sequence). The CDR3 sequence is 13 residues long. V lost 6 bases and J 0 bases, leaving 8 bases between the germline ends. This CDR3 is CASRGHMNTEAFF. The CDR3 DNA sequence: TGTGCCAGTAGGGGCCATATGAACACTGAAGCTTTCTTT.

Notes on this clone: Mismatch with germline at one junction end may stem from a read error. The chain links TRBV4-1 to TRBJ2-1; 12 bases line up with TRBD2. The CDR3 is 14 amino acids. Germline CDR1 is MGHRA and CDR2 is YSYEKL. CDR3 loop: CASSQVLAGGPGVF. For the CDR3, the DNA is TGCGCCAGCAGCCAAGTTCTAGCGGGGGGGCCGGGGGTCTTC.

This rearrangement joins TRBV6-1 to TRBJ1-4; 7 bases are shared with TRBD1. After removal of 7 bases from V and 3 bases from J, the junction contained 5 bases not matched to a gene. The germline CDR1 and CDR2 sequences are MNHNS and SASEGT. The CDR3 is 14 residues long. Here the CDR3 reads CASTPQGANEKLFF. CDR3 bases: TGTGCCAGCACCCCTCAGGGGGCTAATGAAAAACTGTTTTTT.

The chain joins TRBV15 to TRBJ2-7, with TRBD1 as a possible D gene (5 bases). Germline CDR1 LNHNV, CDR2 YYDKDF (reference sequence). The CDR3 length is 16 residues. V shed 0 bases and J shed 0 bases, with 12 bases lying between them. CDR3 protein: CATSRDLGRDSYEQYF. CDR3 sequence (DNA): TGTGCCACCAGCAGAGATTTGGGCAGGGACTCCTACGAGCAGTACTTC.

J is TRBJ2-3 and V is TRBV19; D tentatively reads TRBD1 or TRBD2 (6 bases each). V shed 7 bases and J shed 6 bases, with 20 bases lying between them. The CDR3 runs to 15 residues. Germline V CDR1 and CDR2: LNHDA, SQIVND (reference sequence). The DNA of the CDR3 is TGTGCCAGTACCCCGAGGACTACCACAGGGGATACGCAGTATTTT. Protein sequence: CASTPRTTTGDTQYF.

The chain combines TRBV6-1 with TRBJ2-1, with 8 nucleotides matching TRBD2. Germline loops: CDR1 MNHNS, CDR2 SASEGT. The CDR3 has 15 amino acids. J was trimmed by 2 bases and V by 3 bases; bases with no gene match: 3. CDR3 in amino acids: CASSETSEAYNEQFF. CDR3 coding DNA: TGTGCCAGCAGTGAGACTAGCGAAGCCTACAATGAGCAGTTCTTC.

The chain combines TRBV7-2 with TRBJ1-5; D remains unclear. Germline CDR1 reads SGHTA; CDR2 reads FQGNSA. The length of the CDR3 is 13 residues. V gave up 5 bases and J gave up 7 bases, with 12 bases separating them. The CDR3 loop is CASSHGEVQPQHF. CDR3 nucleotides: TGTGCCAGCAGCCATGGCGAAGTCCAGCCCCAGCATTTT.

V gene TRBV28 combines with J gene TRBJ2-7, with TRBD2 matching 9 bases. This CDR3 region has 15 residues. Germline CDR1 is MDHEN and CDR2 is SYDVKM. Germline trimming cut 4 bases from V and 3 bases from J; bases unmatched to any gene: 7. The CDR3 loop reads CASSSPPTSGYEQYF. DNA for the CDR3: TGTGCCAGCAGTTCCCCCCCGACTAGCGGCTACGAGCAGTACTTC. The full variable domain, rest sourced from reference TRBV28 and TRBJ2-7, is DVKVTQSSRYLVKRTGEKVFLECVQDMDHENMFWYRQDPGLGLRLIYFSYDVKMKEKGDIPEGYSVSREKKERFSLILESASTNQTSMYLCASSSPPTSGYEQYFGPGTRLTVT.

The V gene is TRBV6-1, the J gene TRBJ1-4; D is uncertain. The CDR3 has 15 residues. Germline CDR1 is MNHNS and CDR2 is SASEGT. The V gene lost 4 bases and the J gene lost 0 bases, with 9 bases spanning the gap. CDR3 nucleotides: TGTGCCAGCAGTGGGGCCTTTGCAACTAATGAAAAACTGTTTTTT. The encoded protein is CASSGAFATNEKLFF.

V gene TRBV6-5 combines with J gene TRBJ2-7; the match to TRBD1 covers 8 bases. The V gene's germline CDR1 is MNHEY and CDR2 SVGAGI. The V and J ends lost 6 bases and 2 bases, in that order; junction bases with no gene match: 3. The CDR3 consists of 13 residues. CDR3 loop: CASRNRGTYEQYF. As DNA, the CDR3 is TGTGCCAGCAGAAACAGGGGGACCTACGAGCAGTACTTC.

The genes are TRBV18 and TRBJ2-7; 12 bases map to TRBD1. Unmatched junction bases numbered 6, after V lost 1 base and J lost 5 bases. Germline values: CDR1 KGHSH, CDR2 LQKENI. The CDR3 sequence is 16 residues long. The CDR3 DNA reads TGTGCCAGCTCACCACTGCCCGGGACAGGGGGCGACGAGCAGTACTTC. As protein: CASSPLPGTGGDEQYF. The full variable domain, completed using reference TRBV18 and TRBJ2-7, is NAGVMQNPRHLVRRRGQEARLRCSPMKGHSHVYWYRQLPEEGLKFMVYLQKENIIDESGMPKERFSAEFPKEGPSILRIQQVVRGDSAAYFCASSPLPGTGGDEQYFGPGTRLTVT.

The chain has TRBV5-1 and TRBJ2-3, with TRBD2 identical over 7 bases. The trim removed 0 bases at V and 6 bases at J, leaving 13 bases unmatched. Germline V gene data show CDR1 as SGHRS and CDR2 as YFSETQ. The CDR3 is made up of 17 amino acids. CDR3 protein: CASSLALGGGRGDTQYF. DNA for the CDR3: TGCGCCAGCAGCTTGGCCTTAGGTGGCGGGAGAGGGGATACGCAGTATTTT. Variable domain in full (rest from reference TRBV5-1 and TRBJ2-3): KAGVTQTPRYLIKTRGQQVTLSCSPISGHRSVSWYQQTPGQGLQFLFEYFSETQRNKGNFPGRFSGRQFSNSRSEMNVSTLELGDSALYLCASSLALGGGRGDTQYFGPGTRLTVL.

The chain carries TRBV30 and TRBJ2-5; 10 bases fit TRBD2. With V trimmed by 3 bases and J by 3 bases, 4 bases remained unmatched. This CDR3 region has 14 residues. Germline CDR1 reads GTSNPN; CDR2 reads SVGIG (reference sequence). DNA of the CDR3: TGTGCCTGGAGCCGAGGACTAGCGGAAGAGACCCAGTACTTC. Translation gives CAWSRGLAEETQYF.

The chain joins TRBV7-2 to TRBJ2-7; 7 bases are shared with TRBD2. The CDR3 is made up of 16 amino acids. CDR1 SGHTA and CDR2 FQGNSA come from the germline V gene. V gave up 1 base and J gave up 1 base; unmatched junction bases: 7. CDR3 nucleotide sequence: TGTGCCAGCAGCTTAGAGGGAGCTAGCGGATCCTACGAGCAGTACTTC. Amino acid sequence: CASSLEGASGSYEQYF.

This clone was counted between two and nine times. The CDR3 nucleotides are TGTGCCACCAGCAGACCCCAGGCAGGAAACTATGGCTACACCTTC. Residues: CATSRPQAGNYGYTF. This chain uses TRBV15 with TRBJ1-2; the D is unclear. This CDR3 has 15 residues. From germline, CDR1 is LNHNV and CDR2 YYDKDF (reference sequence). V dropped 2 bases and J dropped 2 bases, with 12 bases sitting between them.

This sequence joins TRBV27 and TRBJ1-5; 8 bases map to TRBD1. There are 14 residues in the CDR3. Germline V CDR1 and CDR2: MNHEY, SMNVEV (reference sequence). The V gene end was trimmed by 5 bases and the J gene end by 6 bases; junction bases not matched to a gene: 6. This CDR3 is CASSPRTGFQPQHF. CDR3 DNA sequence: TGTGCCAGCAGTCCACGGACAGGGTTTCAGCCCCAGCATTTT.

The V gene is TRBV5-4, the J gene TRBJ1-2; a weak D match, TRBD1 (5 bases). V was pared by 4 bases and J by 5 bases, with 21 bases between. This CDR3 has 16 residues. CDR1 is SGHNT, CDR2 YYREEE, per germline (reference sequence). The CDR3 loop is CASSPEGWVEGYGYTF. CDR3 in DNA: TGTGCCAGCAGCCCGGAGGGGTGGGTCGAGGGGTATGGCTACACCTTC.

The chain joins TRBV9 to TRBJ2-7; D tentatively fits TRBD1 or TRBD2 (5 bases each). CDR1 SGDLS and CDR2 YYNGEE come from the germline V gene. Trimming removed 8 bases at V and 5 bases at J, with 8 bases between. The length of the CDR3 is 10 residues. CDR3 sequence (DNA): TGTGCCAGTACGGGGCACGAGCAGTACTTC. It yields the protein CASTGHEQYF.

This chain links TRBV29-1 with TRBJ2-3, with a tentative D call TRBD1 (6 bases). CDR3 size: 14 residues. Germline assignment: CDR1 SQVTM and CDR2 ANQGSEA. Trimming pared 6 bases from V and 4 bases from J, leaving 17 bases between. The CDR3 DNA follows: TGCAGCGTGGACGCAGGGGTCGAATCAGATACGCAGTATTTT. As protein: CSVDAGVESDTQYF.

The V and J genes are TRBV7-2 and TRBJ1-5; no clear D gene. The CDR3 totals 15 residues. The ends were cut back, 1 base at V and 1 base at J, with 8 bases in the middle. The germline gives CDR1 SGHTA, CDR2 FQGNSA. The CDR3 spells CASSLDSSSNQPQHF. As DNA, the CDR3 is TGTGCCAGCAGCTTAGACAGTTCGAGCAATCAGCCCCAGCATTTT.

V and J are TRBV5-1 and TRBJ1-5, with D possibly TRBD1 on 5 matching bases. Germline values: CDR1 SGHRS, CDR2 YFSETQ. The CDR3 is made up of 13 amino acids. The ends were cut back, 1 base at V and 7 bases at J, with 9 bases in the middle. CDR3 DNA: TGCGCCAGCAGCTTGCAGGGAGGACAGCCCCAGCATTTT. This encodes CASSLQGGQPQHF. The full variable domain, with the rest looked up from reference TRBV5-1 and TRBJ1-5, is KAGVTQTPRYLIKTRGQQVTLSCSPISGHRSVSWYQQTPGQGLQFLFEYFSETQRNKGNFPGRFSGRQFSNSRSEMNVSTLELGDSALYLCASSLQGGQPQHFGDGTRLSIL.

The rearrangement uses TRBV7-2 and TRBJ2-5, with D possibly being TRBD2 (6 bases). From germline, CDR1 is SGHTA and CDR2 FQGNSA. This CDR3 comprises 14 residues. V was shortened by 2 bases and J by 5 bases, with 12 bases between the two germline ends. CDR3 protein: CASSLLSGAETQYF. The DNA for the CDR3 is TGTGCCAGCAGCTTATTGTCGGGAGCGGAGACCCAGTACTTC.

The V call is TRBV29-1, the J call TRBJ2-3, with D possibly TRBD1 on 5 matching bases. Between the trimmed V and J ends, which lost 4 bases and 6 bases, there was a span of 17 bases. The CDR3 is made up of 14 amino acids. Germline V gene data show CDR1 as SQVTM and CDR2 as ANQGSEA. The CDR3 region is CSVAYSWGQDTQYF. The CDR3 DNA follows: TGCAGCGTTGCGTATTCTTGGGGCCAGGATACGCAGTATTTT.

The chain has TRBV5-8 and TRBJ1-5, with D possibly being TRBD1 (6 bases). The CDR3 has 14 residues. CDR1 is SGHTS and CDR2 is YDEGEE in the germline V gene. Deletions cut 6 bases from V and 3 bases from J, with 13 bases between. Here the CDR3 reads CASTRDTYNQPQHF. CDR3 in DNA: TGTGCCAGCACTCGGGACACCTACAATCAGCCCCAGCATTTT.

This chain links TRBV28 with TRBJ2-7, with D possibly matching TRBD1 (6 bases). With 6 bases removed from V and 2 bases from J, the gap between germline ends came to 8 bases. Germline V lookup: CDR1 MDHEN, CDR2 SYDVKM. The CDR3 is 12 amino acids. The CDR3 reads CASSRQAYEQYF. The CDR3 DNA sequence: TGTGCCAGCAGCAGACAGGCCTACGAGCAGTACTTC.

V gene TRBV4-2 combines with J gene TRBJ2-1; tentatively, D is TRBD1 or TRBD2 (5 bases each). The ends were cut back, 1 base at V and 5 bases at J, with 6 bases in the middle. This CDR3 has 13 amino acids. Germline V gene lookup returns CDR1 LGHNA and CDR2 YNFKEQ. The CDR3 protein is CASSQAGHNEQFF. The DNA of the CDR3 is TGTGCCAGCAGCCAAGCGGGGCACAATGAGCAGTTCTTC.